This TCR beta chain came from a study of T cells after yellow fever vaccination. There are 14 residues in the CDR3. Germline loops: CDR1 SGHAT, CDR2 FQNNGV. Deletions cut 4 bases from V and 5 bases from J, with 14 bases between. This clonotype was recorded many times. TCRdb independently ran MiXCR on the 5' RACE reads; one entry per CDR3 protein. The data contain around 320,000 distinct CDR3 sequences, around 4.4% of them singletons. The clonotype originates from a man aged 18 to 35 who received the YFV17D yellow fever vaccine. Sequenced here: PBMCs, sampled 15 days after the yellow fever booster vaccination. V is TRBV11-2 and J is TRBJ2-5; unclear D gene. CDR3 region: CASSSERLPETQYF. CDR3 nucleotide sequence: TGTGCCAGCAGCTCAGAACGGCTACCGGAGACCCAGTACTTC.